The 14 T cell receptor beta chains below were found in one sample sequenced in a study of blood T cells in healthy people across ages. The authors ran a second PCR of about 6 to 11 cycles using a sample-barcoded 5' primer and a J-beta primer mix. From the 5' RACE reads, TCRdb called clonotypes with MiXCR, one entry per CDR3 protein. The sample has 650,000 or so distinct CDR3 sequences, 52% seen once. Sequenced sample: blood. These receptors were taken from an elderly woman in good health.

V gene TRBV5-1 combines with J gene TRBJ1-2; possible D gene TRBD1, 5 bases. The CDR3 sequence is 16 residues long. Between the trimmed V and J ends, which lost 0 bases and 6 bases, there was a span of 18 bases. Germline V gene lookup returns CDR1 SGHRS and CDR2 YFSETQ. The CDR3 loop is CASSLEGRALADGYTF. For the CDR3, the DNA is TGCGCCAGCAGCTTGGAAGGCAGGGCCCTCGCGGATGGCTACACCTTC. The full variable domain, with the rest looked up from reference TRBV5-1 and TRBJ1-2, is KAGVTQTPRYLIKTRGQQVTLSCSPISGHRSVSWYQQTPGQGLQFLFEYFSETQRNKGNFPGRFSGRQFSNSRSEMNVSTLELGDSALYLCASSLEGRALADGYTFGSGTRLTVV.

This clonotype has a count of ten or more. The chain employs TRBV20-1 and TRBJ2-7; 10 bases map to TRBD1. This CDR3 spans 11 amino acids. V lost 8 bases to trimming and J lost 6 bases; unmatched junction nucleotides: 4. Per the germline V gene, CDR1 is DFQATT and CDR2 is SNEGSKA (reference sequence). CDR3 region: CSPGQGLEQYF. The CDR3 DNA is TGCAGTCCGGGACAGGGGCTCGAGCAGTACTTC.

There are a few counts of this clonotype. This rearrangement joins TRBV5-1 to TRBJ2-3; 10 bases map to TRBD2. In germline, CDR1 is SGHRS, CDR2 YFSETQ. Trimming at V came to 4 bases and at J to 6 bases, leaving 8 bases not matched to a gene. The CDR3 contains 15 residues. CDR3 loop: CASSPVAGGEDTQYF. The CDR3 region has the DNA TGCGCCAGCAGCCCTGTAGCGGGGGGTGAGGATACGCAGTATTTT.

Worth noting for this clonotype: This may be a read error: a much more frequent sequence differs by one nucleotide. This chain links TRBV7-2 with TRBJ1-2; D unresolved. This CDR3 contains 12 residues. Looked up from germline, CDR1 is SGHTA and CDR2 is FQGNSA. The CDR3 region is CAGSFSNSGYTF. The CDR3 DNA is TGTGCCGGCAGCTTCTCTAATTCGGGCTACACCTTC.

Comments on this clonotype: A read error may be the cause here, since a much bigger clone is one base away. The CDR3 protein is CASRSAGQTEAFF. In DNA form, the CDR3 reads TGTGCCAGCAGGTCGGCAGGGCAGACTGAAGCTTTCTTT. The chain employs TRBV6-6 and TRBJ1-1, with TRBD1 as a possible D gene (5 bases). V lost 6 bases to trimming and J lost 5 bases, with 13 bases between them. This CDR3 is 13 amino acids long. CDR1 is MNHNY and CDR2 is SVGAGI in the germline V gene (reference sequence).

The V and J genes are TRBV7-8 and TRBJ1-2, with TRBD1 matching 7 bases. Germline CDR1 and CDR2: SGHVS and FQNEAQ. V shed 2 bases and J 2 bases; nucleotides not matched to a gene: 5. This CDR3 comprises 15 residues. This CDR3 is CASSLIDRANYGYTF. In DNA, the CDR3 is TGTGCCAGCAGCTTAATTGACAGGGCGAACTATGGCTACACCTTC.

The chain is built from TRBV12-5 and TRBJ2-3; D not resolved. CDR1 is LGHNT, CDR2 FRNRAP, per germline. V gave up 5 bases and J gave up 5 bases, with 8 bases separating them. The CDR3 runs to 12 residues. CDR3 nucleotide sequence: TGTGCTAGTGGTCCGTCGGTAGATACGCAGTATTTT. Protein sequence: CASGPSVDTQYF.

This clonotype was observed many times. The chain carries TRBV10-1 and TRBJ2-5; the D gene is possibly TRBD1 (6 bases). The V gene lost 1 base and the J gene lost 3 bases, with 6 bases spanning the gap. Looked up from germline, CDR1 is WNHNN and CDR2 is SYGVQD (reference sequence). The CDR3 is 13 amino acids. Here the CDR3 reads CASSEYREETQYF. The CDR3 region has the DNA TGCGCCAGCAGTGAGTACAGGGAAGAGACCCAGTACTTC.

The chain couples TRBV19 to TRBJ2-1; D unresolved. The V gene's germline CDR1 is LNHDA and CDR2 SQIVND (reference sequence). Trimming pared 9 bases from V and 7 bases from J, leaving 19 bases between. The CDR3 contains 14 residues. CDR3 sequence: CASSPLLLGNEQFF. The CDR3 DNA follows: TGTGCCAGCTCGCCACTGCTGTTGGGGAATGAGCAGTTCTTC.

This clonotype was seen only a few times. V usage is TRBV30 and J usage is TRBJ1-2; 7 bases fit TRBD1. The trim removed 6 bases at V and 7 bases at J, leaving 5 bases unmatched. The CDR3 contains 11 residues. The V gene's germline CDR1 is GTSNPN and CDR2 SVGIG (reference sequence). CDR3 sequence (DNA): TGTGCCTGTAAGACAGGGTCTGGCTACACCTTC. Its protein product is CACKTGSGYTF.

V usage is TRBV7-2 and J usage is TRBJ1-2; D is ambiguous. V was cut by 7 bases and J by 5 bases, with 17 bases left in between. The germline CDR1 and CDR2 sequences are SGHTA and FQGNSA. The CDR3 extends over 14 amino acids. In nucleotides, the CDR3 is TGTGCCAGCATTGTAGCACGGACCAATTATGGCTACACCTTC. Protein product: CASIVARTNYGYTF.

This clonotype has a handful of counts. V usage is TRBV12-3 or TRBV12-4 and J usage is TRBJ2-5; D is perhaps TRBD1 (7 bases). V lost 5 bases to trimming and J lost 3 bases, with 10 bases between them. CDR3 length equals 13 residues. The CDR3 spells CASSAGTEETQYF. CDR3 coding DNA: TGTGCCAGCAGTGCGGGGACAGAAGAGACCCAGTACTTC.

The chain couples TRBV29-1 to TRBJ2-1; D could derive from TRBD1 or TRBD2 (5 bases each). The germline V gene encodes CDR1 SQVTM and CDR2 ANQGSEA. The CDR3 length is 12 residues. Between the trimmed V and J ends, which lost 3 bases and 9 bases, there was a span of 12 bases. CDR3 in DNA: TGCAGCGTTGATGAGGGGAAAAGTGAGCAGTTCTTC. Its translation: CSVDEGKSEQFF.

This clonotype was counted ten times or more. The CDR3 spells CASSATAGYGYTF. In DNA, the CDR3 is TGTGCCAGCAGCGCCACGGCTGGCTATGGCTACACCTTC. The genes are TRBV7-3 and TRBJ1-2; no clear D. Trimming removed 5 bases from V and 4 bases from J, with 11 bases in between. CDR1 is SGHTA, CDR2 FQGTGA, per germline. The CDR3 totals 13 residues.